The next 2 T cell receptor beta chains were all read from a single sample in a study of T cells after yellow fever vaccination. TCRdb fed the 5' RACE reads into MiXCR, producing one record per CDR3 protein. The table includes tens of thousands of distinct CDR3 sequences, about 6.5% detected once. The sequences come from CD8+ T cells sorted from PBMCs, collected approximately 40 days after the first yellow fever vaccination. Receptors originate from a man aged 18 to 30 who received the YFV17D yellow fever vaccine.

Only a few counts were recorded for this clonotype. The chain employs TRBV7-2 and TRBJ2-3; D remains ambiguous. V was shortened by 5 bases and J by 2 bases, with 17 bases between the two germline ends. The CDR3 is 16 residues long. Germline V gives CDR1 SGHTA, CDR2 FQGNSA. In nucleotides, the CDR3 is TGTGCCAGCAGCGTAGTCTTAAATACTAACACAGATACGCAGTATTTT. The encoded protein is CASSVVLNTNTDTQYF. The whole variable domain, remainder taken from reference TRBV7-2 and TRBJ2-3, is GAGVSQSPSNKVTEKGKDVELRCDPISGHTALYWYRQSLGQGLEFLIYFQGNSAPDKSGLPSDRFSAERTGGSVSTLTIQRTQQEDSAVYLCASSVVLNTNTDTQYFGPGTRLTVL.

There are many counts of this clonotype. The genes are TRBV6-5 and TRBJ2-6; D unclear. The CDR3 runs 18 residues. V was cut by 0 bases and J by 1 base, with 13 bases left in between. Germline V gives CDR1 MNHEY, CDR2 SVGAGI. CDR3 sequence (DNA): TGTGCCAGCAGTTACTCGAGTTTATTGGGTTCTGGGGCCAACGTCCTGACTTTC. Protein product: CASSYSSLLGSGANVLTF.